The 9 T cell receptor beta chains below come from one sample, sequenced in a study of shared clonotypes between healthy human individuals. Only in-frame clones appear in the TCRdb table, and some are missing; sequencing was by immunoSEQ multiplex PCR. The data contain approximately 640,000 clones, roughly 88% of them seen just once; the ten biggest clones take up 34%. Sequencing was performed on memory CD8+ T cells from PBMCs. Indicated subset: CD45RO+ cells pooled with CCR7-negative TemRA cells. These receptors were obtained from a man between 18 and 29 years old in good health. Some clones in this sample may be carry-over from other donors' samples.

This clone has at least ten counts. This chain uses TRBV30 with TRBJ1-1; 7 positions match TRBD1. CDR1 GTSNPN and CDR2 SVGIG come from the germline V gene (reference sequence). After removal of 5 bases from V and 2 bases from J, the junction contained 5 bases not matched to a gene. CDR3 length: 13 residues. CDR3 sequence: CAWEPGGNTEAFF. In DNA, the CDR3 is TGTGCCTGGGAGCCAGGGGGAAACACTGAAGCTTTCTTT.

DNA for the CDR3: TGTGCCAGCAGCTCTCGGACAGGGGGCGAGGAAGAGACCCAGTACTTC. It is translated as CASSSRTGGEEETQYF. The genes are TRBV7-9 and TRBJ2-5; 11 positions agree with TRBD1. CDR1 is SEHNR and CDR2 is FQNEAQ in the germline V gene (reference sequence). V lost 4 bases and J lost 3; bases outside the gene matches: 7. The CDR3 sequence is 16 residues long.

The CDR3 loop is CASSLVTSGGSSYNEQFF. DNA of the CDR3: TGTGCCAGCAGTTTGGTGACTAGCGGGGGTAGCTCCTACAATGAGCAGTTCTTC. The chain has TRBV28 and TRBJ2-1, with 12 bases matching TRBD2. Trimming at V came to 3 bases and at J to 0 bases, leaving 6 bases not matched to a gene. The CDR3 consists of 18 residues. Germline V gene sequence: CDR1 MDHEN, CDR2 SYDVKM.

The chain joins TRBV6-5 to TRBJ2-7, with D unclear. The CDR3 runs 15 residues. Germline CDR1 and CDR2: MNHEY and SVGAGI. Trimming removed 4 bases at V and 0 bases at J, with 13 bases between. Written as DNA, the CDR3 is TGTGCCAGCAGTTCCCCGCGGTCCGGCTCCTACGAGCAGTACTTC. Translation: CASSSPRSGSYEQYF.

J is TRBJ1-3 and V is TRBV5-1; 9 bases match TRBD1. The germline V gene has CDR1 SGHRS and CDR2 YFSETQ. Trimming at V came to 0 bases and at J to 2 bases, leaving 3 bases not matched to a gene. CDR3 size: 16 residues. CDR3 coding DNA: TGCGCCAGCAGCTTGGTCGGGACAGGGACTGGAAACACCATATATTTT. It encodes CASSLVGTGTGNTIYF. Full variable domain (remainder filled in from reference TRBV5-1 and TRBJ1-3): KAGVTQTPRYLIKTRGQQVTLSCSPISGHRSVSWYQQTPGQGLQFLFEYFSETQRNKGNFPGRFSGRQFSNSRSEMNVSTLELGDSALYLCASSLVGTGTGNTIYFGEGSWLTVV.

The chain links TRBV11-2 to TRBJ2-1; D gene ambiguous. Germline V gene lookup returns CDR1 SGHAT and CDR2 FQNNGV. The CDR3 spans 11 residues. The V gene lost 6 bases and the J gene lost 10 bases, with 10 bases spanning the gap. As DNA, the CDR3 is TGTGCCAGCAGGTGGATGGGAGAGCAGTTCTTC. Its translation: CASRWMGEQFF.

The rearrangement links TRBV5-4 to TRBJ2-7; 8 positions agree with TRBD1. This CDR3 is built from 14 residues. Germline V CDR1 and CDR2: SGHNT, YYREEE (reference sequence). Trimming removed 1 base from V and 4 bases from J; junction bases left unmatched: 4. Here the CDR3 DNA reads TGTGCCAGCAGCTTGCCGGGACAGGTATACGAGCAGTACTTC. It yields the protein CASSLPGQVYEQYF.

V usage is TRBV7-8 and J usage is TRBJ1-2, with D possibly TRBD1 on 6 matching bases. Germline V CDR1 and CDR2: SGHVS, FQNEAQ. V lost 5 bases and J lost 5, with 15 bases in between. This CDR3 region has 14 residues. CDR3 loop: CASSHGGGVYGYTF. CDR3 DNA sequence: TGTGCCAGCAGCCACGGTGGGGGCGTATATGGCTACACCTTC.

This clone occurred once. The chain recombines TRBV28 with TRBJ2-1, with a possible D match to TRBD2 (6 bases). CDR3 length equals 15 residues. Germline V gene lookup returns CDR1 MDHEN and CDR2 SYDVKM. The V gene lost 7 bases and the J gene lost 3 bases, with 16 bases spanning the gap. The CDR3 region has the DNA TGTGCCAGCACCCCCGCGGGCGGGAACTACAATGAGCAGTTCTTC. It codes for CASTPAGGNYNEQFF.